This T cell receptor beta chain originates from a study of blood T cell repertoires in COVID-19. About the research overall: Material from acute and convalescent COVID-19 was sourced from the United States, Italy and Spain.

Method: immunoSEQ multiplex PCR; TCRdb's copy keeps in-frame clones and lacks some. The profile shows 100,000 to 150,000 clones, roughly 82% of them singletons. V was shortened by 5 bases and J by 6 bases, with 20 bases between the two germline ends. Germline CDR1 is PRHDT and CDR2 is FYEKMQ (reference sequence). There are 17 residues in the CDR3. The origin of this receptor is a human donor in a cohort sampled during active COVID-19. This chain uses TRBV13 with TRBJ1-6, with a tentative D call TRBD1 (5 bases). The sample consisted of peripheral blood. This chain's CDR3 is CASSAPPGQKRNSPLHF. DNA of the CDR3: TGTGCCAGCAGCGCCCCCCCAGGGCAGAAGCGTAATTCACCCCTCCACTTT.